The clone carrying this T cell receptor (beta chain) showed up just a few times. Authors' methods: Counts of nucleated cells, estimated from reference gene primer amplification, were obtained. The repertoire was sequenced with immunoSEQ multiplex PCR; TCRdb's copy has only in-frame clones and lacks some. V and J calls plus clone size are reproduced from that table; the DNA served to infer D and trimming. Of about 160,000 clones detected, about 82% appear once; the ten largest clones hold roughly 7%. These data are taken from a study of blood T cell repertoires in COVID-19. Looking at the study overall: From T cells, B-cell-depleted T cells, or PBMCs came the material, which was cDNA or gDNA.

CDR1 is SNHLY and CDR2 is FYNNEI in the germline V gene. This CDR3 region has 11 residues. Trimming pared 6 bases from V and 8 bases from J, leaving 10 bases between. This sequence originates from a man over 45 with active or convalescent COVID-19. The J gene is TRBJ1-2, the V gene TRBV2, with D hard to call. The sequencing sample was made of peripheral blood. The chain's CDR3 is CASREGGGYTF. The CDR3 DNA reads TGTGCCAGCAGGGAGGGTGGGGGCTACACCTTC.